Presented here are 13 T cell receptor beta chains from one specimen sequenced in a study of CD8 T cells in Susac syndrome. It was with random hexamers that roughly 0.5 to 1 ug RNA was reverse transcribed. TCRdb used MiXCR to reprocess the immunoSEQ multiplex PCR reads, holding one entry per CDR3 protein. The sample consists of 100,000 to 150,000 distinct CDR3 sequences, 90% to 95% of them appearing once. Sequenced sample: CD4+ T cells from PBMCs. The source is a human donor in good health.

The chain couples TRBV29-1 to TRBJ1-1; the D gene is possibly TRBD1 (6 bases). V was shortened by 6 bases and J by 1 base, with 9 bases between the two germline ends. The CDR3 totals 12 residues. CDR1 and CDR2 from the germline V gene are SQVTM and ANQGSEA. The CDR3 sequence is CSVDRWNTEAFF. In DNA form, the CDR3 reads TGCAGCGTCGACAGGTGGAACACTGAAGCTTTCTTT.

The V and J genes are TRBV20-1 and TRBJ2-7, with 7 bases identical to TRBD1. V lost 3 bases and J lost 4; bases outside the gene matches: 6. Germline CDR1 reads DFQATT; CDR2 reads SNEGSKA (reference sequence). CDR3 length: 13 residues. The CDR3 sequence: CSARRQGVYEQYF. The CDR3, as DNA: TGCAGTGCTAGGCGGCAGGGGGTTTACGAGCAGTACTTC.

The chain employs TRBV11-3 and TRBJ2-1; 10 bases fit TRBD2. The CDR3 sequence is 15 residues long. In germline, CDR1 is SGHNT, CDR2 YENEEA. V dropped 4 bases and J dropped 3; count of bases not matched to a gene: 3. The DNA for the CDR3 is TGTGCCAGCAGCTCCGGGACTAGCGTCTACAATGAGCAGTTCTTC. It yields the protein CASSSGTSVYNEQFF.

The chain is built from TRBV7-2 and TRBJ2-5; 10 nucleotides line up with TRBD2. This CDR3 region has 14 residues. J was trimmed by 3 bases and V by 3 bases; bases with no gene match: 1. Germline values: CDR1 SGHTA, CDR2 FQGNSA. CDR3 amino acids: CASSFGTSEETQYF. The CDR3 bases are TGTGCCAGCAGCTTCGGGACTAGCGAAGAGACCCAGTACTTC.

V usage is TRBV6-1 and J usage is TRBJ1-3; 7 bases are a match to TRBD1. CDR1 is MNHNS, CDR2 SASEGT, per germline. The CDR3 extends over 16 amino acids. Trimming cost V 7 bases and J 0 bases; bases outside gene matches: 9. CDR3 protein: CASKTGEGASGNTIYF. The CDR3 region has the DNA TGTGCCAGCAAAACAGGGGAAGGGGCCTCTGGAAACACCATATATTTT.

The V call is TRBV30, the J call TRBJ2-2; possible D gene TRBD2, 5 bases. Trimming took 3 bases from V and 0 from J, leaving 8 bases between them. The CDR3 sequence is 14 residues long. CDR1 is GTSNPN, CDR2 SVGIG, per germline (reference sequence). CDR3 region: CAWRLDSNTGELFF. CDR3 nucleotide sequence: TGTGCCTGGAGATTGGACTCGAACACCGGGGAGCTGTTTTTT. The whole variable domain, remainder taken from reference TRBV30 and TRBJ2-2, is SQTIHQWPATLVQPVGSPLSLECTVEGTSNPNLYWYRQAAGRGLQLLFYSVGIGQISSEVPQNLSASRPQDRQFILSSKKLLLSDSGFYLCAWRLDSNTGELFFGEGSRLTVL.

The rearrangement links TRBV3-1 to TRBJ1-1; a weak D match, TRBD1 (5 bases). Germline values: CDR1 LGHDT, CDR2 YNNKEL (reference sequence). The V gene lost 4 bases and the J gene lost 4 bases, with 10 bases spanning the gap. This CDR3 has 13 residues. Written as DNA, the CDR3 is TGTGCCAGCAGCCTGAGGGGACTCACTGAAGCTTTCTTT. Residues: CASSLRGLTEAFF.

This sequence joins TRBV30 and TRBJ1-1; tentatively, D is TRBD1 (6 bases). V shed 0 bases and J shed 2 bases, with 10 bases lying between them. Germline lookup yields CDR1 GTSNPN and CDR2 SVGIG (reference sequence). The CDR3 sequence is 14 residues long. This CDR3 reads CAWSVGTLNTEAFF. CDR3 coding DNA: TGTGCCTGGAGTGTCGGGACACTAAACACTGAAGCTTTCTTT.

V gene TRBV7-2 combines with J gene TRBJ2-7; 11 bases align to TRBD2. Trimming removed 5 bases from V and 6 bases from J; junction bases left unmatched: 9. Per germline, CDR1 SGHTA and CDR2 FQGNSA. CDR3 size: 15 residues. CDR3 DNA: TGTGCCAGCAGCCGAACCGGGACTAGCGGACTCGAGCAGTACTTC. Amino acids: CASSRTGTSGLEQYF.

The CDR3 sequence is CASSVWVEETQYF. The CDR3 DNA sequence: TGTGCCAGCAGCGTATGGGTGGAAGAGACCCAGTACTTC. The chain employs TRBV3-1 and TRBJ2-5; D call uncertain. The CDR3 is 13 residues long. V lost 5 bases and J 3 bases, leaving 10 bases between the germline ends. Germline CDR1 is LGHDT and CDR2 is YNNKEL (reference sequence).

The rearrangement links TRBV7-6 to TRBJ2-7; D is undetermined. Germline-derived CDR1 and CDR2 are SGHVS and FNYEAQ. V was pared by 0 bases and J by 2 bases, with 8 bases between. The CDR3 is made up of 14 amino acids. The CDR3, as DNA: TGTGCCAGCAGCTTAGCCGACGGAACCTACGAGCAGTACTTC. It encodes CASSLADGTYEQYF. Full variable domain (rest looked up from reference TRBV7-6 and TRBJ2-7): GAGVSQSPRYKVTKRGQDVALRCDPISGHVSLYWYRQALGQGPEFLTYFNYEAQQDKSGLPNDRFSAERPEGSISTLTIQRTEQRDSAMYRCASSLADGTYEQYFGPGTRLTVT.

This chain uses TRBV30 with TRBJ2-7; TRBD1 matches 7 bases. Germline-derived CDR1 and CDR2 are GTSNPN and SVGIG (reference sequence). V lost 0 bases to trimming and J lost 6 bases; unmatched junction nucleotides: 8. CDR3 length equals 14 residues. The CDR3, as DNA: TGTGCCTGGAGTGTAACCCCCTACAGGGGCGAGCAGTACTTC. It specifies CAWSVTPYRGEQYF.

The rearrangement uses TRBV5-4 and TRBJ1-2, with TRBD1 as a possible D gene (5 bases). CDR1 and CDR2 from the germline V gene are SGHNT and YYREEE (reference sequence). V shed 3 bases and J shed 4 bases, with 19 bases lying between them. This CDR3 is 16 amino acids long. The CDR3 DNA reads TGTGCCAGCAGCTCTATCGGGACCCAGTCAAGCTATGGCTACACCTTC. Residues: CASSSIGTQSSYGYTF.